Each of the 8 T cell receptor beta chains below was sequenced from the same sample in a study of tumor-infiltrating lymphocytes in primary liver carcinoma. In addition to blood RNA drawn from unsorted whole blood, germline DNA was extracted. The input was approximately 500 ng total RNA; TCR beta cDNA was made from it with a constant-region primer. Researchers made the TCR beta libraries by running three nested multiplex PCR rounds with slightly modified ARM-PCR. A C-beta reverse primer and TRBV1-TRBV30 forward primers served in each of the first two PCR rounds, at about 10 cycles apiece. MiXCR was run by TCRdb on the multiplex PCR reads, yielding one entry per CDR3 protein. Here the sample spans approximately 340,000 distinct CDR3 sequences, around 60% being singletons. Sequencing was carried out using peripheral blood. The receptors here all came from a man in his forties with primary liver carcinoma and hepatitis B virus infection.

About this clonotype: A read error may be the cause here, since a much bigger clone is one base away. The chain couples TRBV4-1 to TRBJ2-7, with no clear D. Germline V gene data show CDR1 as MGHRA and CDR2 as YSYEKL. The CDR3 has 15 residues. CDR3 amino acids: CASSQKGDGAYGQYF. The CDR3, as DNA: TGCGCCAGCAGCCAGAAGGGTGACGGCGCCTACGGGCAGTACTTC.

This clonotype was observed many times. This chain joins TRBV10-3 and TRBJ2-5; unclear D gene. CDR1 and CDR2 from the germline V gene are ENHRY and SYGVKD. Trimming removed 7 bases at V and 5 bases at J, with 14 bases between. CDR3 size: 13 residues. CDR3 in amino acids: CAIKSTPLETQYF. CDR3 bases: TGTGCCATCAAGAGTACACCCCTGGAGACCCAGTACTTC.

For this clonotype: A read error may account for a junction end that differs from germline. The CDR3 region is CASSSGKIPYCYTF. DNA for the CDR3: TGTGCCAGCAGTTCGGGAAAGATACCCTATTGCTACACCTTC. This rearrangement joins TRBV6-5 to TRBJ1-2, with D uncertain. The germline CDR1 and CDR2 sequences are MNHEY and SVGAGI. The CDR3 loop spans 14 amino acids.

Worth noting for this clonotype: This clone may be a read error of a much larger clone one base away. The chain links TRBV6-5 to TRBJ2-7, with TRBD1 identical over 10 bases. Germline-derived CDR1 and CDR2 are MNHEY and SVGAGI. This CDR3 region has 15 residues. In nucleotides, the CDR3 is TGTGTCAGCAGCCAACTCGAGGGACAGGGGTACGAGCAGTACTTC. Its protein is CVSSQLEGQGYEQYF.

A note on this clonotype: Lacking the conserved final phenylalanine or tryptophan, this CDR3 likely reflects a read error. The chain has TRBV6-2 or TRBV6-3 and TRBJ2-7; TRBD1 is a possible D gene (5 bases). The CDR3 loop spans 13 amino acids. Germline assignment: CDR1 MNHEY and CDR2 SVGEGT. CDR3 protein: CASSPLRTNDQYL. CDR3 sequence (DNA): TGTGCCAGCAGTCCCCTTCGGACAAACGATCAGTACTTA.

The CDR3 sequence is CSVGFELLQETQYF. In DNA form, the CDR3 reads TGCAGCGTTGGATTTGAGCTTCTCCAAGAGACCCAGTACTTC. The V gene is TRBV29-1, the J gene TRBJ2-5; D remains unclear. Germline lookup yields CDR1 SQVTM and CDR2 ANQGSEA. The CDR3 sequence is 14 residues long. V lost 4 bases and J 1 base, leaving 13 bases between the germline ends.

The chain recombines TRBV21-1 with TRBJ1-1; the table names TRBD1, a call not compared with the DNA. TRBV21-1 is termed a pseudogene. The CDR3 consists of 15 residues. The CDR3 coding sequence is TGTGCCAGCAGCCTCCCGGGGACCGAGAACACTGAAGCTTTCTTT. Translating it yields CASSLPGTENTEAFF.

J is TRBJ1-2 and V is TRBV12-3 or TRBV12-4; D is ambiguous. Trimming cost V 2 bases and J 0 bases, with 7 bases left between them. This CDR3 contains 14 residues. The CDR3: CASSLSEANYGYTF. CDR3 sequence (DNA): TGTGCCAGCAGTTTATCAGAAGCTAACTATGGCTACACCTTC.